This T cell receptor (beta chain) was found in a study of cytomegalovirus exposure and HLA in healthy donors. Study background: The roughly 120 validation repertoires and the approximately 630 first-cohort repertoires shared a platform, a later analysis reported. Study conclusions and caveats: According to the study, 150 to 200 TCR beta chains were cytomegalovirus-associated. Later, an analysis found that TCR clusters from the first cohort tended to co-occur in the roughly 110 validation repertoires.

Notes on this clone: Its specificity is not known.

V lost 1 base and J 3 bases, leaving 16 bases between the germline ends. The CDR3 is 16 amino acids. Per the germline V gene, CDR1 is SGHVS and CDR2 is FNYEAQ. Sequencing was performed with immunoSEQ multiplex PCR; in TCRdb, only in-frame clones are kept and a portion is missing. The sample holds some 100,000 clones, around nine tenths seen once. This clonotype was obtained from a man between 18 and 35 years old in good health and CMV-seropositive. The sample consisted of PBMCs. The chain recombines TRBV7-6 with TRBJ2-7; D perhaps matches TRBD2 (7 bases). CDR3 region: CASSLVSGGASYEQYF. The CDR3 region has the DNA TGTGCCAGCAGCTTAGTGAGTGGGGGGGCAAGCTACGAGCAGTACTTC.